The following is a T cell receptor beta chain sequence with its context. Its specificity is not known. Germline assignment: CDR1 GTSNPN and CDR2 SVGIG (reference sequence). The CDR3 consists of 16 residues. Researchers collected about 2.5 ml of blood per donor. These data originate in a study of monozygotic twins with inflammatory bowel disease. TCRdb re-called the 5' RACE reads and shows each CDR3 protein once, DNA omitted. The ten top clones account for around 2.4%, within a sample of about 420,000 distinct CDR3 sequences. Points from the study as a whole: IBD-affected twins scored below their healthy co-twins in TCRbeta diversity (inverse Simpson). Background noise in patient repertoires may stem from differing immunosuppressive treatments.

This sequence originates from a human donor with ulcerative colitis or Crohn's disease, or a healthy co-twin of an affected twin (not recorded which). Sequencing was performed on blood. The chain carries TRBV30 and TRBJ1-6; TCRdb returns TRBD1, unconfirmable since there is no DNA. The CDR3 is CAWSVTQGALNSPLHF.